This T cell receptor (beta chain) was identified during a study of molecular identifiers for immune sequencing clone quantification. This clonotype has a handful of counts. With 0 bases clipped from V and 5 bases from J, the junction kept 2 bases outside the gene matches. CDR1 and CDR2 (germline): SGDLS, YYNGEE. CDR3 length: 15 residues. MiXCR, run by TCRdb on the PCR reads, gives a single entry per CDR3 protein. The data show about 640,000 distinct CDR3 sequences, with about 20% seen just once and roughly 0.83% held by the top ten. Sequencing used naive CD8+ T cells from blood, with Jurkat cell RNA spiked in. The subset is: FACS-sorted CD8+CD4-CCR7+CD45RA+ naive T cells. The chain is built from TRBV9 and TRBJ1-4; 9 bases agree with TRBD1. The receptor was derived from a human donor in good health. Some libraries in this study had Jurkat cell RNA spiked in. This CDR3 reads CASSVEGTGNEKLFF. The CDR3, as DNA: TGTGCCAGCAGCGTAGAAGGGACAGGGAATGAAAAACTGTTTTTT.